This TCR beta chain was sequenced for a study of PD-L1 blockade in urothelial cancer. Across the study: Between 0 and 3 chemotherapy regimens preceded treatment for each patient. The median number of T cells present in blood samples was roughly 140,000.

V shed 0 bases and J shed 8 bases, with 13 bases lying between them. This CDR3 has 14 residues. The germline gives CDR1 MNHEY, CDR2 SMNVEV (reference sequence). Time point in this sample: peripheral blood 6 weeks after treatment start. Locally advanced or metastatic urothelial carcinoma was diagnosed in the patients. Synthetic analogs of TCR templates were spiked into every PCR. Libraries were prepared by immunoSEQ multiplex PCR; TCRdb keeps only in-frame clonotypes and omits some of them. The sample lists over 40,000 clones; around 84% were seen once. The TCR comes from a man in his 70s with urothelial cancer. The sequences come from PBMCs, collected around atezolizumab (anti-PD-L1) treatment. This chain connects TRBV27 to TRBJ1-2; unclear D gene. The CDR3 protein is CASSLSGRSFGYTF. Written as DNA, the CDR3 is TGTGCCAGCAGTTTATCGGGGAGAAGCTTCGGCTACACCTTC.